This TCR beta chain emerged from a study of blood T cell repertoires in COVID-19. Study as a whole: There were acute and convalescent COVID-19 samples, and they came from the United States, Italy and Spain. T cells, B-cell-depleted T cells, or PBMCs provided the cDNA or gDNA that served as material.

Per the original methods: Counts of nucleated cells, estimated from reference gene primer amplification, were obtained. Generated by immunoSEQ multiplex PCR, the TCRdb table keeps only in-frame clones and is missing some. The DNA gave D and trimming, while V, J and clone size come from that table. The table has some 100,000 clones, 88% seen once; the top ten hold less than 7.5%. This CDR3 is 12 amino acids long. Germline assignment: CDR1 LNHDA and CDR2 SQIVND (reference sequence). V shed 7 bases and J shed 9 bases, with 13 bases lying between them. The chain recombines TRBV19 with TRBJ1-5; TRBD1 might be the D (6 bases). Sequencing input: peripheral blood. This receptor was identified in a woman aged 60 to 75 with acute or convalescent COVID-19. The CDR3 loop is CASNSQGAPQHF. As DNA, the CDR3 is TGTGCCAGTAATTCACAGGGCGCGCCCCAGCATTTT.